The present T cell receptor (beta chain) was sequenced within a study of vaccination effects on CD4 cells after COVID-19. Study background: Following the second dose by a median of 72 days, the post-vaccine samples were obtained. Whole-study results and caveats: Nearly all vaccine-induced clones in healthy recipients recognized only SARS-CoV-2.

The CDR3 covers 15 residues. Germline lookup yields CDR1 SGHDT and CDR2 YYEEEE. V was pared by 4 bases and J by 5 bases, with 16 bases between. The assay was immunoSEQ multiplex PCR, and TCRdb's table has in-frame clones only and misses some. In the table there are 30,000 or so clones, 72% of which are singletons. Remarks on this clone: Its antigen remains unknown.

Under the ViraFEST assay, PBMC were stimulated with viral peptide pools so that antigen-specific CD4+ T cells expanded. Sequencing was performed afterwards. The authors isolated CD4+ T cells after around nine days of culture. BNT162b2 vaccine or mRNA-1273 vaccine was given to participants in two doses. The authors replaced half the medium with IL-2 medium on days 3 and 7. This receptor was taken from a human donor who received a COVID-19 vaccine. V is TRBV5-6 and J is TRBJ1-5, with a weak D call TRBD1 (6 bases). Specimen: CD4+ T cells from PBMCs cultured with HCoV-229E spike peptides, collected after COVID-19 vaccination. CDR3 sequence reads: CASSGGGRGHQPQHF. The CDR3 nucleotides are TGTGCCAGCAGCGGGGGAGGCAGGGGTCATCAGCCCCAGCATTTT.